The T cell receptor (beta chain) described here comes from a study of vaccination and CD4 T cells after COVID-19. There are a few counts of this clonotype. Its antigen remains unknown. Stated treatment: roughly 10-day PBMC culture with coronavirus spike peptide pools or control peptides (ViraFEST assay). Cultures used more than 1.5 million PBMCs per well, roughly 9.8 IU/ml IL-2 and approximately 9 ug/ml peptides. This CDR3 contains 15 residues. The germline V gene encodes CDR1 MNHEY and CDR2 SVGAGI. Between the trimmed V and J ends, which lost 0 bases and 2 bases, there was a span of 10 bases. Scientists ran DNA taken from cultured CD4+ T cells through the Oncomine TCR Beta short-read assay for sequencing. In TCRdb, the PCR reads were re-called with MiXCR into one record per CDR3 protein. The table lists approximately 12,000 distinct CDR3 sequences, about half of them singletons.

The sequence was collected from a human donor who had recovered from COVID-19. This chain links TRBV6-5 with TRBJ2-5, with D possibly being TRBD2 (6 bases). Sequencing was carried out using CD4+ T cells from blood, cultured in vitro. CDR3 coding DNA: TGTGCCAGCAGTTACTCGTTTGCGGGGCAAGAGACCCAGTACTTC. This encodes CASSYSFAGQETQYF.